This T cell receptor (beta chain) was sequenced for a study of identifying expanded T cells in peripheral blood. Study observations and caveats: Technical replicates showed approximately 1.2 changed clones; roughly two weeks approximately 15; four weeks 19. Clone count variance between roughly 2-week samples rose with total template count.

This clone occurred a few times. The antigen remains unidentified. No infections or other immune events were documented during collection. Germline V gene sequence: CDR1 SGHRS, CDR2 YFSETQ. V shed 4 bases and J shed 2 bases, with 7 bases lying between them. CDR3 length: 12 residues. Repertoires were generated with immunoSEQ multiplex PCR, while TCRdb's copy carries only in-frame clones and drops some. The data contain 97,000 or so clones, around 88% of them singletons. The TCR comes from a person between 18 and 75 years old in good health. The chain has TRBV5-1 and TRBJ2-7; D is unresolved. The sequencing sample was made of blood. CDR3 region: CASSLDAYEQYF. CDR3 in DNA: TGCGCCAGCAGCCTGGACGCCTACGAGCAGTACTTC.